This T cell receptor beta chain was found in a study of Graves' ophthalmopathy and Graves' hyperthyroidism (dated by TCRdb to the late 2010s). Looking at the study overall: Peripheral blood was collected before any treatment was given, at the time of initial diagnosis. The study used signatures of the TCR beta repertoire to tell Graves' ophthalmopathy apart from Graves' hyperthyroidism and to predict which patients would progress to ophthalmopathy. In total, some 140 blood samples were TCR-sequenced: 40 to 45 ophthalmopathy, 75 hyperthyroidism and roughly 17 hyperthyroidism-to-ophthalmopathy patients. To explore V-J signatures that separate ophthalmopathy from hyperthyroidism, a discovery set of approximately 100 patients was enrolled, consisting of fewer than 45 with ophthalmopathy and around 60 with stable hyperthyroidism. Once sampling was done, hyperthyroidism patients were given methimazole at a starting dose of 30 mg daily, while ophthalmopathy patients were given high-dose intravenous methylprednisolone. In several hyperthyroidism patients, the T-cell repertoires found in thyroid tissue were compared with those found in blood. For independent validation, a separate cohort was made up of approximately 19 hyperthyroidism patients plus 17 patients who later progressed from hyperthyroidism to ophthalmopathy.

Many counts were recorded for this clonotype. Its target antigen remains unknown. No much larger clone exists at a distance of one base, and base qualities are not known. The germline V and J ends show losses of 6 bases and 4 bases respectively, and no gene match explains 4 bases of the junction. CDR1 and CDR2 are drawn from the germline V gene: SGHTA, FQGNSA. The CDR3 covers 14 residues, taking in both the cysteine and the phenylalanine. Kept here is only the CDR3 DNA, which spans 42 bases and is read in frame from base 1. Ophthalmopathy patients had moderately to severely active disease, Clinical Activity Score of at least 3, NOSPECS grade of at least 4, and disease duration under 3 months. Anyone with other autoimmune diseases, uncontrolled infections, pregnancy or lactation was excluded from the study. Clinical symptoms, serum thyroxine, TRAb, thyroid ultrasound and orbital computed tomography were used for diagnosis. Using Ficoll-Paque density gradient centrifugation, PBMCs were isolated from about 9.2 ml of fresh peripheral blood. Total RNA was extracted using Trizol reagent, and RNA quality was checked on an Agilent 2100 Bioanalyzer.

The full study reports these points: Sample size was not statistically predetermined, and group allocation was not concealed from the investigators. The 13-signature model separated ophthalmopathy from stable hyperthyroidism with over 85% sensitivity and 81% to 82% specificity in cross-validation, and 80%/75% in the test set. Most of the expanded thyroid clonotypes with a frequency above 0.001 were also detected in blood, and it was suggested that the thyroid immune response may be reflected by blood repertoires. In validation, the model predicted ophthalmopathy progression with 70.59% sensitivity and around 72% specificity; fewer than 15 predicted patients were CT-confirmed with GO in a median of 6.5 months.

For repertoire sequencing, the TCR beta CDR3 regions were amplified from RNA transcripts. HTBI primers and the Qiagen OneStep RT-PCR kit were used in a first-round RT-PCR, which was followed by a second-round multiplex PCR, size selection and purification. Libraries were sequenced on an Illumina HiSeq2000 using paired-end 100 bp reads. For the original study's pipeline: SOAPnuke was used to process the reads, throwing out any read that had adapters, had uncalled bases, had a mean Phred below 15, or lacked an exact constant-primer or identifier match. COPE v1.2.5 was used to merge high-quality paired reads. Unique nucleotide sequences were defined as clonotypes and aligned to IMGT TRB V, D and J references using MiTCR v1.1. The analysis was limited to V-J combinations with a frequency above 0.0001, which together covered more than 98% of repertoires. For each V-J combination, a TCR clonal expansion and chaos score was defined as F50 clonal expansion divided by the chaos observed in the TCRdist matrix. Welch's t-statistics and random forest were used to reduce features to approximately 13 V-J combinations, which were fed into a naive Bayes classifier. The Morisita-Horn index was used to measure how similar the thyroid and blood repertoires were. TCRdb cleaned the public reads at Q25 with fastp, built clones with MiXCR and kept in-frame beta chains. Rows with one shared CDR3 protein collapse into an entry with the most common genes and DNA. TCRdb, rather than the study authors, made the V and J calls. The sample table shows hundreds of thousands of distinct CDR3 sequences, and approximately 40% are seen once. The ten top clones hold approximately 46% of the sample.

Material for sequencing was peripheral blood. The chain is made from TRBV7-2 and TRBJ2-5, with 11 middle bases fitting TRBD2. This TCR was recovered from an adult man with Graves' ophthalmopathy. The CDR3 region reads CASSSSGRRETQYF. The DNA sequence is TGTGCCAGCAGTTCTAGCGGGAGGAGAGAGACCCAGTACTTC.